The TCR beta chain described here comes from a study of control samples from healthy donors and cancer patients. Trimming took 6 bases from V and 0 from J; bases not matched to a gene: 2. The germline gives CDR1 MGHDK, CDR2 SYGVNS. The CDR3 totals 14 residues. Data came from immunoSEQ multiplex PCR; TCRdb stores just in-frame clones and leaves some out. This table holds approximately 230,000 clones, over 75% found once. The rearrangement joins TRBV25-1 to TRBJ2-7; TRBD2 matches 10 bases. The sample consisted of PBMCs. The source is a woman in her fifties or sixties with lung cancer. Here the CDR3 DNA reads TGTGCCAGCAGCAGGACTAGCGGCTCCTACGAGCAGTACTTC. It yields the protein CASSRTSGSYEQYF.